The 5 T cell receptor beta chains in this list originate from one sample, sequenced in a study of blood T cell repertoires in COVID-19. Produced via immunoSEQ multiplex PCR; TCRdb's table is partial and in-frame only. The repertoire consists of approximately 260,000 clones, with about 86% occurring once and the leading ten covering 3.5% to 5%. The sequencing sample was made of PBMCs or T cells enriched from blood (not recorded which). The receptors were gathered from a man aged 25 to 45 with acute COVID-19.

This chain links TRBV28 with TRBJ2-1, with D hard to call. Trimming removed 1 base from V and 3 bases from J, with 7 bases in between. Germline V gives CDR1 MDHEN, CDR2 SYDVKM. The length of the CDR3 is 14 residues. The CDR3, as DNA: TGTGCCAGCAGTTTATCTCAGGTCTACAATGAGCAGTTCTTC. Its protein is CASSLSQVYNEQFF.

This chain joins TRBV16 and TRBJ1-2; a possible D gene is TRBD1 (5 bases). Per the germline V gene, CDR1 is KGHSY and CDR2 is FQNENV. The CDR3 has 15 residues. Trimming cost V 2 bases and J 2 bases, with 12 bases left between them. The CDR3 DNA reads TGTGCCAGCAGCCAAGGGGCGGACCCGAACTATGGCTACACCTTC. Amino acids: CASSQGADPNYGYTF. Together with reference TRBV16 and TRBJ1-2, the CDR3 gives the full variable domain: GEEVAQTPKHLVRGEGQKAKLYCAPIKGHSYVFWYQQVLKNEFKFLISFQNENVFDETGMPKERFSAKCLPNSPCSLEIQATKLEDSAVYFCASSQGADPNYGYTFGSGTRLTVV.

The chain is built from TRBV6-5 and TRBJ2-2, with D possibly matching TRBD1 (6 bases). The CDR3 runs to 15 residues. Germline assignment: CDR1 MNHEY and CDR2 SVGAGI. Trimming pared 6 bases from V and 5 bases from J, leaving 16 bases between. In nucleotides, the CDR3 is TGTGCCAGCAGCCGTGGGGGCTCGGGAACCGGGGAGCTGTTTTTT. Protein product: CASSRGGSGTGELFF.

In this sample, this clone turned up a few times. V gene TRBV9 combines with J gene TRBJ1-2, with D uncertain. CDR3 length: 13 residues. The germline V and J ends were trimmed by 4 bases and 6 bases, with 13 bases remaining between them. The germline V gene encodes CDR1 SGDLS and CDR2 YYNGEE. The CDR3 here is CASSSSPSDGYTF. As DNA, the CDR3 is TGTGCCAGCAGCTCCTCACCCTCGGATGGCTACACCTTC.

This clone has just one count. The chain uses TRBV6-2 or TRBV6-3 and TRBJ2-2; weak D call: TRBD2 (6 bases). Per the germline V gene, CDR1 is MNHEY and CDR2 is SVGEGT. CDR3 length: 15 amino acids. Trimming left V 1 base short and J 7 bases short, with 13 bases between. The CDR3 nucleotides are TGTGCCAGCAGTTACTTTCGGGGGTCAGGCGGGGAGCTGTTTTTT. Amino acids: CASSYFRGSGGELFF.